Below, 26 T cell receptor beta chains from the same sample are listed, as sequenced in a study of blood T cells in healthy people across ages. Primed by a sample-barcoded 5' primer and a J-beta primer mix, a second PCR proceeded for about 7 to 11 cycles. TCRdb reprocessed the 5' RACE reads via MiXCR and lists one record per CDR3 protein. The table has 850,000 to 1,300,000 distinct CDR3 sequences, less than 50% seen once. The sample consisted of blood. These receptors were obtained from a woman in her sixties or seventies in good health.

The chain recombines TRBV3-1 with TRBJ2-7, with D uncertain. The J call is uncertain, as TRBJ2-5 better fits the DNA end. The germline gives CDR1 LGHDT, CDR2 YNNKEL (reference sequence). The CDR3 is 15 amino acids. CDR3 DNA sequence: TGTGCCAGCAGCCAAGATGGGCTAACAGTGGAGACCCAGTACTTC. It codes for CASSQDGLTVETQYF.

V usage is TRBV7-2 and J usage is TRBJ2-7, with 9 bases fitting TRBD2. V trimming: 1 base; J trimming: 7 bases; junction bases outside the gene matches: 5. This CDR3 is built from 14 residues. Per the germline V gene, CDR1 is SGHTA and CDR2 is FQGNSA. CDR3: CASSLELAGWEQYF. DNA of the CDR3: TGTGCCAGCAGCTTAGAGCTAGCGGGGTGGGAGCAGTACTTC.

A remark on this clonotype: A much larger clone lies a single base off, so this may be a read error. V and J are TRBV2 and TRBJ2-7; perhaps D is TRBD1 or TRBD2 (5 bases each). The CDR3 runs to 14 residues. Germline assignment: CDR1 SNHLY and CDR2 FYNNEI. Trimming shortened V by 4 bases and J by 0 bases, and 10 bases separated the two germline ends. In nucleotides, the CDR3 is TGTGCCAGCAGTGCGGGACGGAGCTCCTACGAGCAGTACTTC. It translates to CASSAGRSSYEQYF.

The CDR3 protein is CASSAAAGGTVQETQYF. CDR3 sequence (DNA): TGTGCCAGCAGTGCCGCGGCGGGAGGGACCGTTCAAGAGACCCAGTACTTC. This chain joins TRBV12-3 or TRBV12-4 and TRBJ2-5; 9 positions agree with TRBD2. This CDR3 has 17 residues. The V segment lost 5 bases and the J segment 2 bases; nucleotides outside the gene matches: 12.

The chain recombines TRBV30 with TRBJ2-3; D remains unclear. V dropped 4 bases and J dropped 0 bases, with 17 bases sitting between them. Germline V CDR1 and CDR2: GTSNPN, SVGIG (reference sequence). This CDR3 has 16 residues. CDR3 DNA sequence: TGTGCCTGGACCCGAGGTTGGGCACGGAGCACAGATACGCAGTATTTT. This encodes CAWTRGWARSTDTQYF.

V and J are TRBV7-2 and TRBJ2-7; D possibly corresponds to TRBD2 (5 bases). Germline lookup yields CDR1 SGHTA and CDR2 FQGNSA. The V end lost 8 bases, the J end lost 2 bases, and 13 bases lay between the germline ends. The CDR3 length is 13 residues. The CDR3 sequence is CASSRWETYEQYF. CDR3 DNA: TGTGCCAGCTCCCGGTGGGAGACCTACGAGCAGTACTTC.

This clonotype was seen a few times. The chain is built from TRBV9 and TRBJ2-2, with 10 bases aligning to TRBD2. This CDR3 has 16 amino acids. With V trimmed by 0 bases and J by 1 base, 0 bases remained unmatched. Germline V gene lookup returns CDR1 SGDLS and CDR2 YYNGEE. The CDR3: CASSVGLAGNTGELFF. DNA of the CDR3: TGTGCCAGCAGCGTAGGACTAGCGGGGAACACCGGGGAGCTGTTTTTT.

The table lists this clonotype with a few counts. The chain recombines TRBV29-1 with TRBJ2-3; TRBD2 agrees at 8 bases. From germline, CDR1 is SQVTM and CDR2 ANQGSEA. The CDR3 has 15 residues. V was pared by 6 bases and J by 2 bases, with 10 bases of the junction left unmatched. The CDR3 coding sequence is TGCAGCGTCGAGCCGGGACTAGGGAACACAGATACGCAGTATTTT. The encoded protein is CSVEPGLGNTDTQYF.

The genes are TRBV4-2 and TRBJ2-7, with 9 bases identical to TRBD2. V trimming: 5 bases; J trimming: 12 bases; junction bases outside the gene matches: 8. Germline CDR1 LGHNA, CDR2 YNFKEQ. The CDR3 has 12 amino acids. CDR3 protein: CASSILAGTRYF. For the CDR3, the DNA is TGTGCCAGCAGCATTCTAGCGGGGACCAGGTACTTC.

The rearrangement joins TRBV30 to TRBJ2-5; a possible D gene is TRBD1 (5 bases). The last part of the DNA fits TRBJ2-7 better; the J call may be wrong. The CDR3 length is 11 residues. Germline CDR1 reads GTSNPN; CDR2 reads SVGIG (reference sequence). The CDR3 is CAWQGGNEQYF. Written as DNA, the CDR3 is TGTGCCTGGCAGGGTGGCAACGAGCAGTACTTC.

The chain couples TRBV6-5 to TRBJ2-3; TRBD2 agrees at 7 bases. In germline, CDR1 is MNHEY, CDR2 SVGAGI. The CDR3 contains 12 residues. V shed 7 bases and J 4 bases; nucleotides not matched to a gene: 2. The CDR3 loop reads CASKGRADTQYF. CDR3 in DNA: TGTGCCAGCAAGGGGAGGGCAGATACGCAGTATTTT.

This clonotype was detected many times. The V call is TRBV9, the J call TRBJ2-1; the D gene is possibly TRBD2 (6 bases). This CDR3 has 13 amino acids. The ends were cut back, 2 bases at V and 8 bases at J, with 11 bases in the middle. Per the germline V gene, CDR1 is SGDLS and CDR2 is YYNGEE. CDR3 coding DNA: TGTGCCAGCAGCGTCGACGGGAGCGATGAGCAGTTCTTC. Its protein is CASSVDGSDEQFF.

This clonotype appeared many times. The chain joins TRBV29-1 to TRBJ2-3; D call uncertain. Germline V gene lookup returns CDR1 SQVTM and CDR2 ANQGSEA. The germline V and J ends were trimmed by 2 bases and 3 bases, with 6 bases remaining between them. There are 12 residues in the CDR3. CDR3 sequence reads: CSVEKGTDTQYF. The DNA of the CDR3 is TGCAGCGTTGAAAAGGGAACAGATACGCAGTATTTT.

V usage is TRBV6-6 and J usage is TRBJ1-4; D is unresolved. V was clipped by 4 bases and J by 7 bases, with 13 bases between them. Germline CDR1 is MNHNY and CDR2 is SVGAGI (reference sequence). CDR3 length equals 14 residues. The CDR3 DNA reads TGTGCCAGCAGTTCACCAAAGGAGGGTGAAAAACTGTTTTTT. Residues: CASSSPKEGEKLFF.

Only a few counts were recorded for this clonotype. This sequence joins TRBV20-1 and TRBJ2-7; no reliable D call. With 2 bases removed from V and 5 bases from J, the gap between germline ends came to 10 bases. The CDR3 runs to 12 residues. Germline V lookup: CDR1 DFQATT, CDR2 SNEGSKA (reference sequence). The CDR3 coding sequence is TGCAGTGCTAGAACTGATGCGAACGAGCAGTACTTC. Protein product: CSARTDANEQYF.

This clonotype was seen repeatedly, ten times or more. The chain joins TRBV3-1 to TRBJ2-5; D unclear. Germline lookup yields CDR1 LGHDT and CDR2 YNNKEL (reference sequence). The length of the CDR3 is 15 residues. The ends were cut back, 1 base at V and 2 bases at J, with 11 bases in the middle. The CDR3 nucleotides are TGTGCCAGCAGCCAAGGTGGAGTCAAGCAAGAGACCCAGTACTTC. Translated: CASSQGGVKQETQYF.

The DNA of the CDR3 is TGTGCCAGCAGCGTAGAAGGGGGGTTGGACACTGAAGCTTTCTTT. It is translated as CASSVEGGLDTEAFF. The chain uses TRBV9 and TRBJ1-1, with D possibly being TRBD1 (6 bases). Germline V CDR1 and CDR2: SGDLS, YYNGEE. CDR3 length: 15 residues. Trimming shortened V by 0 bases and J by 3 bases, and 12 bases separated the two germline ends.

This clonotype was found a few times. The CDR3 sequence: CASSQDRSGLGVDEQYF. The DNA for the CDR3 is TGTGCCAGCAGCCAAGATAGGTCGGGCCTGGGGGTTGACGAGCAGTACTTC. The V gene is TRBV4-2, the J gene TRBJ2-7; either TRBD1 or TRBD2 may supply D (5 bases each). CDR3 length: 17 amino acids. CDR1 and CDR2 (germline): LGHNA, YNFKEQ. Between the trimmed V and J ends, which lost 0 bases and 5 bases, there was a span of 20 bases.

This sequence joins TRBV5-1 and TRBJ2-1; possibly TRBD1 or TRBD2 for D (5 bases each). Germline V gives CDR1 SGHRS, CDR2 YFSETQ. V dropped 3 bases and J dropped 5 bases, with 15 bases sitting between them. The CDR3 is 15 amino acids. CDR3 DNA sequence: TGCGCCAGCAGCTCCATTACCGGGGCCAACAATGAGCAGTTCTTC. As protein: CASSSITGANNEQFF.

Only one count was recorded for this clonotype. This sequence joins TRBV7-6 and TRBJ1-1; D call uncertain. The germline gives CDR1 SGHVS, CDR2 FNYEAQ. This CDR3 has 15 amino acids. V was trimmed by 0 bases and J by 1 base, leaving 9 bases between them. The CDR3 coding sequence is TGTGCCAGCAGCTTAGCAGGGAACAGGAACACTGAAGCTTTCTTT. Its translation: CASSLAGNRNTEAFF. Filled out from reference TRBV7-6 and TRBJ1-1, the complete variable domain reads GAGVSQSPRYKVTKRGQDVALRCDPISGHVSLYWYRQALGQGPEFLTYFNYEAQQDKSGLPNDRFSAERPEGSISTLTIQRTEQRDSAMYRCASSLAGNRNTEAFFGQGTRLTVV.

This clonotype has a handful of counts. The chain is built from TRBV5-5 and TRBJ2-3; TRBD2 matches at 13 bases. The CDR3 spans 15 residues. Germline CDR1 reads SGHKS; CDR2 reads YYEKEE (reference sequence). The V and J ends lost 2 bases and 6 bases, in that order; junction bases with no gene match: 3. As DNA, the CDR3 is TGTGCCAGCAGCTTCGGGACTAGCGGGATGGATACGCAGTATTTT. Residues: CASSFGTSGMDTQYF. Complete variable domain (other parts from reference TRBV5-5 and TRBJ2-3): DAGVTQSPTHLIKTRGQQVTLRCSPISGHKSVSWYQQVLGQGPQFIFQYYEKEERGRGNFPDRFSARQFPNYSSELNVNALLLGDSALYLCASSFGTSGMDTQYFGPGTRLTVL.

The chain employs TRBV27 and TRBJ2-7; a weak D match, TRBD1 (6 bases). Germline CDR1 is MNHEY and CDR2 is SMNVEV (reference sequence). The CDR3 extends over 14 amino acids. The V end was cut by 2 bases, the J end by 3 bases, with 11 bases between. The DNA for the CDR3 is TGTGCCAGCAGTTTAGGGCGCAGGGGCTACGAGCAGTACTTC. Its translation is CASSLGRRGYEQYF.

The chain links TRBV2 to TRBJ1-6; 11 positions agree with TRBD1. The germline gives CDR1 SNHLY, CDR2 FYNNEI. Unmatched junction bases numbered 8, after V lost 6 bases and J lost 7 bases. The CDR3 is 16 residues long. This CDR3 reads CASRGQGVRMNSPLHF. CDR3 nucleotide sequence: TGTGCCAGCAGGGGACAGGGGGTCCGAATGAATTCACCCCTCCACTTT.

This clonotype was observed at least ten times. The chain recombines TRBV29-1 with TRBJ2-6; D perhaps matches TRBD1 (5 bases). The CDR3 contains 15 residues. The V gene's germline CDR1 is SQVTM and CDR2 ANQGSEA. Trimming shortened V by 3 bases and J by 4 bases, and 13 bases separated the two germline ends. In nucleotides, the CDR3 is TGCAGCGTTGAGGTCAGGGTCGCAGGGGCCAACGTCCTGACTTTC. Protein product: CSVEVRVAGANVLTF.

The rearrangement links TRBV3-1 to TRBJ2-5; 12 positions match TRBD2. With 0 bases clipped from V and 4 bases from J, the junction kept 12 bases outside the gene matches. CDR1 and CDR2 from the germline V gene are LGHDT and YNNKEL (reference sequence). This CDR3 contains 19 residues. The CDR3 reads CASSQDPSGRALVGETQYF. The CDR3 nucleotides are TGTGCCAGCAGCCAAGACCCTAGCGGGAGGGCCCTCGTCGGAGAGACCCAGTACTTC.

The J gene is TRBJ2-3, the V gene TRBV20-1, with 7 bases matching TRBD2. The CDR3 is 15 amino acids. CDR1 and CDR2 (germline): DFQATT, SNEGSKA (reference sequence). J lost 0 bases, V lost 1 base, and 4 bases had no gene match. The CDR3 loop is CSARALAESTDTQYF. CDR3 DNA: TGCAGTGCTAGAGCCCTAGCGGAAAGCACAGATACGCAGTATTTT.